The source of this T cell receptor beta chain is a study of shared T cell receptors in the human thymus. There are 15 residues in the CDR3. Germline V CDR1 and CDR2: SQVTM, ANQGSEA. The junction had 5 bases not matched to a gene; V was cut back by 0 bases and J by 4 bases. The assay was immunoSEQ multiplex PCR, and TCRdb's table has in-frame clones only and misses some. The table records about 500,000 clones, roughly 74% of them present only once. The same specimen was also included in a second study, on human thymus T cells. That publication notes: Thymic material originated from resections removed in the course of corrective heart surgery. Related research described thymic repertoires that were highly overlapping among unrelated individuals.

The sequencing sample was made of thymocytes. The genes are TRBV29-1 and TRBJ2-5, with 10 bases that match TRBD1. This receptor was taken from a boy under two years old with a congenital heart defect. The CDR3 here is CSVEDGDRGRETQYF. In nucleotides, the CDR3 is TGCAGCGTTGAAGATGGGGACAGGGGAAGAGAGACCCAGTACTTC. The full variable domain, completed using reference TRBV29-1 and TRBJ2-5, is SAVISQKPSRDICQRGTSLTIQCQVDSQVTMMFWYRQQPGQSLTLIATANQGSEATYESGFVIDKFPISRPNLTFSTLTVSNMSPEDSSIYLCSVEDGDRGRETQYFGPGTRLLVL.